This entry describes one T cell receptor (beta chain). Antigen specificity is unknown. This entry belongs to a study of cytomegalovirus exposure and HLA in healthy donors. Whole-study results and caveats: TCR beta chains numbering about 160 were designated cytomegalovirus-associated. Usually a TCR sequence was rare, but some public TCRs were found in many donors.

The CDR3 is 14 amino acids. Germline V gene lookup returns CDR1 MGHRA and CDR2 YSYEKL. Trimming took off 4 bases at V and 5 bases at J, with 12 bases between the two ends. The assay was immunoSEQ multiplex PCR, and TCRdb's table has in-frame clones only and misses some. The table includes 200,000 or so clones, 75% to 85% detected once. The source of this sequence is a woman in her thirties in good health and CMV-seropositive. The rearrangement uses TRBV4-1 and TRBJ1-5, with D unclear. Input material: PBMCs. The CDR3 region is CASSLFREDQPQHF. The CDR3, as DNA: TGCGCCAGCAGCCTTTTCCGGGAGGATCAGCCCCAGCATTTT.